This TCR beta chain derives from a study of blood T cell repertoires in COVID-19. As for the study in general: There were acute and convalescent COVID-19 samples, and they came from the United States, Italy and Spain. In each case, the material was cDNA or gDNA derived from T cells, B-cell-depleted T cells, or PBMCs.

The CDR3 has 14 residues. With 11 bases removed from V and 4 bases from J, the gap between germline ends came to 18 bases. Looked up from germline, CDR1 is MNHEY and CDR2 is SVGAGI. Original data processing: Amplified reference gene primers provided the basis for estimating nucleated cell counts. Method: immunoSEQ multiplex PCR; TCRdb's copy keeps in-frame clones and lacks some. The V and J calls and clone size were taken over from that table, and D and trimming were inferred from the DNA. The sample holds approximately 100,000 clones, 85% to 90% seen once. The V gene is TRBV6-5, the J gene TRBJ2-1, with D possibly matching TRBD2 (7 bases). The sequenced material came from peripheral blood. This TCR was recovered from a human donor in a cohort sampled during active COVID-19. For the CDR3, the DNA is TGTGCCTCCCAACGGGGGGCGTCTTACAATGAGCAGTTCTTC. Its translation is CASQRGASYNEQFF.